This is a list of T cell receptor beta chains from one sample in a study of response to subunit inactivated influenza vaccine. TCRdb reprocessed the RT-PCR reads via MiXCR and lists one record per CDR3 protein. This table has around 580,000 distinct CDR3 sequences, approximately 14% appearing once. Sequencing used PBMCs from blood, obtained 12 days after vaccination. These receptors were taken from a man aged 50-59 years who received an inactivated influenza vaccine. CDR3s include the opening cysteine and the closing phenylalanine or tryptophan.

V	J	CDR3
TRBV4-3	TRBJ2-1	CASSQGIAGTSYNEQFF
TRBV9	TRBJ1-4	CASSAGGPNEKLFF
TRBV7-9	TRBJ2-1	CASSPPSFPSYNEQFF
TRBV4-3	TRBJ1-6	CASSQAGTGWSSYNSPLHF
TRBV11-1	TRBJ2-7	CASSLVLAGSNEQYF
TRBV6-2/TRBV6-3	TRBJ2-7	CASSWTSGTSSYEQYF
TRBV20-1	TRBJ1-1	CSARGGTSNTEAFF
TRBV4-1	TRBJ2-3	CASSPHPGPTLTDTQYF
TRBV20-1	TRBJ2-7	CSARAYDSYEQYF
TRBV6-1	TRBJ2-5	CASSPVSGSLKTQYF
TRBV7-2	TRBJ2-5	CASSFASGGALETQYF
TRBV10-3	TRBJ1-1	CAISESIGAMNTEAFF
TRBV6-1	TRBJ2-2	CASSESRQARYAGELFF
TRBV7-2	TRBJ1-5	CASSRRQYNQPQHF
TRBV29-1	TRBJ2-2	CSVRGGLNTGELFF
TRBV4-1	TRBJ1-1	CASSQGTGRTFF
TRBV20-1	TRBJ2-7	CSATPGTVAEQYF
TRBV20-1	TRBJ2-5	CSARTQQETQYF
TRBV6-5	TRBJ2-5	CASSYSLTGRETQYF
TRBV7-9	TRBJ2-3	CASSPLTTVGTDTQYF
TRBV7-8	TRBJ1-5	CAGSLGGTFVQPQHF
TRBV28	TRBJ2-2	CASGLSPSSTGELFF
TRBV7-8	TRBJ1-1	CASSSGQLSMNTEAFF
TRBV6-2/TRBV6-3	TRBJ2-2	CASIPHILANTGELFF
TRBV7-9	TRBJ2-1	CASSPPRDTEQFF
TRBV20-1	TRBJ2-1	CSARDTSRTSGYNEQFF
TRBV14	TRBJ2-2	CASSPGARDTGELFF
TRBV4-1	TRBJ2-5	CASSQVPGLQETQYF